The 28 T cell receptor beta chains below all came from one sample that was sequenced in a study of blood T cells in healthy people across ages. A second PCR of 7 to 11 cycles used a sample-barcoded 5' primer and a J-beta primer mix. Using its own MiXCR run on the 5' RACE reads, TCRdb lists one record per CDR3 protein. Among about 1.8 million distinct CDR3 sequences, around 48% were seen once, and the ten largest hold more than 2%. The sequencing input was blood. The receptors were gathered from a woman aged 40-49 years in good health.

In this sample, this clonotype turned up a few times. This chain links TRBV4-3 with TRBJ1-2, with D perhaps matching TRBD1 (5 bases). V was cut by 0 bases and J by 4 bases, with 15 bases left in between. Germline lookup yields CDR1 LGHNA and CDR2 YSLEER. The CDR3 contains 16 residues. Here the CDR3 DNA reads TGCGCCAGCAGCCAAGATATGGCCGGGGGGAGCTATGGCTACACCTTC. Residues: CASSQDMAGGSYGYTF.

The V and J genes are TRBV4-3 and TRBJ1-6; D gene uncertain. CDR1 is LGHNA, CDR2 YSLEER, per germline. The CDR3 is 18 amino acids. The V end lost 1 base, the J end lost 0 bases, and 13 bases lay between the germline ends. CDR3: CASSQVRTGSSYNSPLHF. The CDR3 nucleotides are TGCGCCAGCAGCCAAGTACGGACCGGGAGCTCCTATAATTCACCCCTCCACTTT.

This chain connects TRBV9 to TRBJ2-1; 7 bases align to TRBD1. The germline gives CDR1 SGDLS, CDR2 YYNGEE. The CDR3 consists of 17 residues. Losses at the gene ends were 3 bases for V and 11 bases for J; bases not matched to a gene: 20. The chain's CDR3 is CASSARGPGQREVKQFF. Written as DNA, the CDR3 is TGTGCCAGCAGCGCGAGGGGACCGGGACAGAGAGAAGTAAAGCAGTTCTTC.

The rearrangement uses TRBV6-6 and TRBJ1-5; 8 nucleotides match TRBD1. CDR3 length equals 16 residues. Trimming cost V 6 bases and J 6 bases; bases outside gene matches: 13. CDR1 and CDR2 (germline): MNHNY, SVGAGI (reference sequence). CDR3 amino acids: CASSRPPGQGSQPQHF. The CDR3 DNA follows: TGTGCCAGCAGCAGACCGCCCGGACAGGGCAGTCAGCCCCAGCATTTT.

This sequence joins TRBV7-9 and TRBJ1-4, with a weak D call TRBD1 (5 bases). The V gene's germline CDR1 is SEHNR and CDR2 FQNEAQ (reference sequence). V gave up 3 bases and J gave up 0 bases, with 11 bases separating them. The CDR3 loop spans 16 amino acids. The CDR3 spells CASSFGTVATNEKLFF. The CDR3 coding sequence is TGTGCCAGCAGCTTCGGGACGGTTGCAACTAATGAAAAACTGTTTTTT.

This clonotype was observed a few times. The chain recombines TRBV4-3 with TRBJ2-3; 7 nucleotides line up with TRBD1. Germline lookup yields CDR1 LGHNA and CDR2 YSLEER. J was trimmed by 4 bases and V by 1 base; bases with no gene match: 8. This CDR3 is built from 16 residues. The CDR3 DNA sequence: TGCGCCAGCAGCCAAGGACAGGGACGGACCGCAGATACGCAGTATTTT. Amino acids: CASSQGQGRTADTQYF.

The table lists this clonotype with a few counts. The CDR3 reads CSAPGGAYNEQFF. The CDR3 DNA follows: TGCAGTGCCCCGGGGGGGGCCTACAATGAGCAGTTCTTC. The chain employs TRBV20-1 and TRBJ2-1; 8 bases fit TRBD2. The CDR3 is made up of 13 amino acids. J gave up 2 bases and V 6 bases, and 3 bases lay outside the gene matches. The germline V gene has CDR1 DFQATT and CDR2 SNEGSKA (reference sequence).

This sequence joins TRBV15 and TRBJ2-5; 7 bases fit TRBD1. Germline trimming cut 6 bases from V and 4 bases from J; bases unmatched to any gene: 14. The CDR3 extends over 16 amino acids. Germline lookup yields CDR1 LNHNV and CDR2 YYDKDF (reference sequence). This CDR3 is CATRNRTGKPGETQYF. Written as DNA, the CDR3 is TGTGCCACCAGAAATCGGACAGGAAAGCCCGGAGAGACCCAGTACTTC.

This chain connects TRBV25-1 to TRBJ2-3; D possibly corresponds to TRBD2 (5 bases). In germline, CDR1 is MGHDK, CDR2 SYGVNS. This CDR3 region has 14 residues. V lost 3 bases to trimming and J lost 7 bases, with 14 bases between them. The CDR3 region is CASSDLDSLNTQYF. The CDR3 DNA is TGTGCCAGCAGTGACCTGGACTCCCTCAATACGCAGTATTTT.

V and J are TRBV27 and TRBJ1-2; the D gene is possibly TRBD1 (6 bases). CDR1 MNHEY and CDR2 SMNVEV come from the germline V gene (reference sequence). Trimming left V 3 bases short and J 8 bases short, with 16 bases between. The CDR3 spans 14 residues. The CDR3 DNA reads as TGTGCCAGCAGTTTTGGCCAGGGACAAGGAGGCTACACCTTC. This encodes CASSFGQGQGGYTF.

This clonotype was counted between two and nine times. The chain is built from TRBV7-9 and TRBJ1-2, with D tentatively TRBD1 (5 bases). This CDR3 is 14 amino acids long. Looked up from germline, CDR1 is SEHNR and CDR2 is FQNEAQ (reference sequence). The V and J ends lost 5 bases and 3 bases respectively, with 13 bases between them. The CDR3 region is CASSPGRGDYGYTF. CDR3 coding DNA: TGTGCCAGCAGCCCCGGTAGGGGAGACTATGGCTACACCTTC.

The chain has TRBV7-2 and TRBJ2-1, with TRBD1 matching over 12 bases. Germline CDR1 and CDR2: SGHTA and FQGNSA. The CDR3 is 17 residues long. After removal of 5 bases from V and 6 bases from J, the junction contained 11 bases not matched to a gene. CDR3 region: CASSKQSGTGGRNEQFF. For the CDR3, the DNA is TGTGCCAGCAGCAAACAAAGCGGGACAGGGGGCCGCAATGAGCAGTTCTTC.

The rearrangement joins TRBV7-2 to TRBJ2-7; 8 bases fit TRBD2. Losses at the gene ends were 2 bases for V and 0 bases for J; bases not matched to a gene: 6. The V gene's germline CDR1 is SGHTA and CDR2 FQGNSA. CDR3 length: 16 residues. The CDR3 region is CASSLSSGEISYEQYF. The CDR3 DNA reads as TGTGCCAGCAGCTTAAGTAGCGGGGAGATCTCCTACGAGCAGTACTTC.

The chain is built from TRBV20-1 and TRBJ2-1; possibly TRBD1 or TRBD2 for D (5 bases each). V was clipped by 2 bases and J by 5 bases, with 10 bases between them. Germline CDR1 is DFQATT and CDR2 is SNEGSKA (reference sequence). This CDR3 region has 13 residues. The CDR3 sequence is CSARFSGHNEQFF. The DNA of the CDR3 is TGCAGTGCTAGATTCTCGGGGCACAATGAGCAGTTCTTC.

The rearrangement uses TRBV20-1 and TRBJ1-5; D gene unclear. Germline lookup yields CDR1 DFQATT and CDR2 SNEGSKA (reference sequence). V lost 3 bases and J lost 1, with 7 bases in between. The CDR3 runs to 13 residues. The chain's CDR3 is CSASSGSNQPQHF. DNA for the CDR3: TGCAGTGCTAGTTCCGGGAGCAATCAGCCCCAGCATTTT.

This clonotype has just one count. The chain recombines TRBV5-1 with TRBJ2-1, with D perhaps given as TRBD1 or TRBD2 (6 bases each). Looked up from germline, CDR1 is SGHRS and CDR2 is YFSETQ. The CDR3 covers 17 residues. V was shortened by 2 bases and J by 1 base, with 16 bases between the two germline ends. The CDR3 loop is CASSLAPGASSYNEQFF. CDR3 DNA sequence: TGCGCCAGCAGCTTAGCCCCGGGGGCGTCTTCCTACAATGAGCAGTTCTTC.

The chain joins TRBV12-3 or TRBV12-4 to TRBJ1-1, with TRBD1 identical over 11 bases. Trimming at V came to 0 bases and at J to 2 bases, leaving 2 bases not matched to a gene. This CDR3 has 16 amino acids. As DNA, the CDR3 is TGTGCCAGCAGTTTAGCGGGGACAGGGGGTAACACTGAAGCTTTCTTT. This encodes CASSLAGTGGNTEAFF.

This clonotype was seen more than once but under ten times. The V gene is TRBV7-2, the J gene TRBJ2-3; possibly TRBD2 for D (5 bases). Trimming cost V 7 bases and J 4 bases, with 18 bases left between them. The V gene's germline CDR1 is SGHTA and CDR2 FQGNSA. This CDR3 spans 15 amino acids. The CDR3 DNA is TGTGCCAGCAAAACACGGGGAAGTCAGGCAGATACGCAGTATTTT. Translation: CASKTRGSQADTQYF.

V is TRBV10-3 and J is TRBJ1-1; possible D gene TRBD1, 6 bases. V was pared by 3 bases and J by 6 bases, with 14 bases between. The germline V gene has CDR1 ENHRY and CDR2 SYGVKD. The CDR3 consists of 14 residues. This CDR3 is CAISESNTGSEAFF. CDR3 DNA: TGTGCCATCAGTGAATCGAATACAGGGTCTGAAGCTTTCTTT.

This clonotype appeared a single time. The rearrangement links TRBV4-3 to TRBJ1-5, with D unresolved. This CDR3 has 15 amino acids. V was trimmed by 5 bases and J by 4 bases, leaving 15 bases between them. CDR1 and CDR2 from the germline V gene are LGHNA and YSLEER. The CDR3 DNA reads TGCGCCAGCAGCGAGGGAGTCGGTATGAATCAGCCCCAGCATTTT. This translates into CASSEGVGMNQPQHF.

This clonotype came up a few times. The rearrangement uses TRBV12-3 or TRBV12-4 and TRBJ1-2; the D is unclear. There are 15 residues in the CDR3. V lost 7 bases to trimming and J lost 8 bases, with 23 bases between them. The CDR3 sequence is CASIRNGGFRLGYTF. The CDR3 region has the DNA TGTGCCAGCATCCGCAATGGAGGTTTTCGCTTAGGCTACACCTTC.

There are a few counts of this clonotype. V is TRBV4-3 and J is TRBJ2-1, with 13 nucleotides matching TRBD2. Germline V CDR1 and CDR2: LGHNA, YSLEER. CDR3 length equals 16 residues. The trim removed 3 bases at V and 8 bases at J, leaving 7 bases unmatched. The CDR3, as DNA: TGCGCCAGCAGCCACTTCGGGACTAGCGGGGTCGATGAGCAGTTCTTC. Protein: CASSHFGTSGVDEQFF.

CDR3 nucleotides: TGCGCCAGCAGCCAGAGAGGGACGAACGGGGTCTACGGGCAGTACTTC. This encodes CASSQRGTNGVYGQYF. The chain combines TRBV4-1 with TRBJ2-4, with D tentatively TRBD1 or TRBD2 (5 bases each). V was shortened by 3 bases and J by 13 bases, with 25 bases between the two germline ends. CDR1 is MGHRA, CDR2 YSYEKL, per germline. The CDR3 runs 16 residues.

This clonotype has more than one count but fewer than ten. This chain connects TRBV20-1 to TRBJ2-4; possibly TRBD2 for D (6 bases). Deletions cut 2 bases from V and 6 bases from J, with 20 bases between. The CDR3 extends over 16 amino acids. Germline V lookup: CDR1 DFQATT, CDR2 SNEGSKA (reference sequence). CDR3 protein: CSARWAGGANGNIQYF. Here the CDR3 DNA reads TGCAGTGCTAGATGGGCAGGAGGGGCTAACGGAAACATTCAGTACTTC.

The rearrangement joins TRBV5-1 to TRBJ2-5, with D perhaps matching TRBD1 (6 bases). CDR3 length: 14 amino acids. In germline, CDR1 is SGHRS, CDR2 YFSETQ. Trimming took off 8 bases at V and 4 bases at J, with 18 bases between the two ends. The CDR3 spells CASGGTGNGETQYF. For the CDR3, the DNA is TGCGCCAGTGGAGGAACAGGGAATGGAGAGACCCAGTACTTC.

The rearrangement uses TRBV20-1 and TRBJ1-2; D is unclear. The V and J ends lost 3 bases and 10 bases respectively, with 12 bases between them. CDR1 is DFQATT and CDR2 is SNEGSKA in the germline V gene (reference sequence). The CDR3 has 11 residues. Here the CDR3 DNA reads TGCAGTGCTAGTCTGCCAAACTTCTACACCTTC. This translates into CSASLPNFYTF.

Only one count was recorded for this clonotype. In DNA, the CDR3 is TGTGCCAGCAGCTTATCCCCCGGGGCAGCGAACACTGAAGCTTTCTTT. Its protein product is CASSLSPGAANTEAFF. V usage is TRBV7-2 and J usage is TRBJ1-1; D perhaps matches TRBD1 (5 bases). The CDR3 is 16 amino acids. Germline V gives CDR1 SGHTA, CDR2 FQGNSA. Trimming pared 2 bases from V and 1 base from J, leaving 14 bases between.

The gene calls are TRBV10-3 and TRBJ2-1, with 10 bases identical to TRBD2. The CDR3 is 16 amino acids. CDR1 is ENHRY and CDR2 is SYGVKD in the germline V gene. Trimming at V came to 0 bases and at J to 9 bases, leaving 8 bases not matched to a gene. Here the CDR3 DNA reads TGTGCCATCAGTGAGTCGCCCCGACTAGCGGGTACTGAGCAGTTCTTC. It yields the protein CAISESPRLAGTEQFF.